A selection of T cell receptor beta chains follows, all from one sample in a study of cytomegalovirus exposure and HLA in healthy donors. Using immunoSEQ multiplex PCR, the repertoire was profiled, and TCRdb retains in-frame clones only, with some absent. The table shows 180,000 or so clones, with 75% to 90% occurring only once. The sample consisted of PBMCs. These receptors all come from a man aged 18 to 29 in good health and CMV-seropositive. Both conserved end residues are part of each CDR3. The D gene is left open where the match is weak. The listing skips clone size in some rows; elsewhere it reads once, few, many or a size class.

length | size | J | D | V | CDR3 | DNA
16 | - | TRBJ2-1 | TRBD2 | TRBV5-1 | CASSPLVAGSYNEQFF | TGCGCCAGCAGCCCCCTAGTAGCGGGGTCCTACAATGAGCAGTTCTTC
19 | - | TRBJ2-6 | - | TRBV30 | CAWSPLGGGPYSGANVLTF | TGTGCCTGGAGTCCCTTAGGGGGGGGGCCTTATTCTGGGGCCAACGTCCTGACTTTC
13 | few | TRBJ1-1 | - | TRBV5-6 | CASSLQGRTEAFF | TGTGCCAGCAGCTTACAGGGAAGGACTGAAGCTTTCTTT
13 | - | TRBJ1-1 | TRBD1 | TRBV30 | CARRDSMNTEAFF | TGTGCCCGGAGGGACAGCATGAACACTGAAGCTTTCTTT
15 | - | TRBJ2-7 | - | TRBV11-2 | CASSFSGTWTAEQYF | TGTGCCAGCAGCTTCTCCGGGACATGGACCGCCGAGCAGTACTTC
15 | - | TRBJ2-5 | - | TRBV11-2 | CASSWREAEKETQYF | TGTGCCAGCAGCTGGCGAGAAGCGGAAAAAGAGACCCAGTACTTC
17 | - | TRBJ1-2 | - | TRBV2 | CASSESGAGIETYGYTF | TGTGCCAGCAGTGAAAGTGGGGCAGGGATTGAAACCTATGGCTACACCTTC
14 | - | TRBJ2-7 | - | TRBV6-5 | CASSEIRSQAEQYF | TGTGCCAGCAGTGAGATCAGGTCCCAGGCTGAGCAGTACTTC
15 | - | TRBJ1-3 | - | TRBV5-6 | CASSLVRSSGNTIYF | TGTGCCAGCAGCTTGGTACGGTCCTCTGGAAACACCATATATTTT
16 | - | TRBJ2-2 | - | TRBV19 | CASSIRLQGTTGELFF | TGTGCCAGTAGTATTCGGTTACAGGGCACTACCGGGGAGCTGTTTTTT
14 | - | TRBJ1-2 | TRBD1 | TRBV14 | CASSQTGAGYGYTF | TGTGCCAGCAGCCAGACAGGGGCGGGCTATGGCTACACCTTC
15 | - | TRBJ2-1 | - | TRBV30 | CAWRQAGFSGNEQFF | TGTGCCTGGAGGCAGGCGGGGTTTAGCGGCAATGAGCAGTTCTTC
17 | - | TRBJ2-5 | - | TRBV4-1 | CASSQDSTGGHQETQYF | TGCGCCAGCAGCCAAGATTCCACCGGGGGGCACCAAGAGACCCAGTACTTC
14 | - | TRBJ2-7 | - | TRBV6-5 | CASSSLGSRDEQYF | TGTGCCAGCAGCTCCCTTGGGAGCCGGGACGAGCAGTACTTC